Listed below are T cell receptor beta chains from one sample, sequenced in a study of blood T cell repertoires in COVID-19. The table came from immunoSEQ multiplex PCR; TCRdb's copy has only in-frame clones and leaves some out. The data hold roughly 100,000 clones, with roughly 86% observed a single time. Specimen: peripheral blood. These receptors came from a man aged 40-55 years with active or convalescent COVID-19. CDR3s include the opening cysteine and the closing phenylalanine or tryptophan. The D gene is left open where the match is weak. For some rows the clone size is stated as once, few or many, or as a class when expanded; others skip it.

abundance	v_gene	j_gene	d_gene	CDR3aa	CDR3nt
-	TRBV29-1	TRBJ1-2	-	CSVEEDLVSGNYGYTF	TGCAGCGTTGAAGAGGATCTGGTCAGCGGTAACTATGGCTACACCTTC
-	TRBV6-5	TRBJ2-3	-	CASSYGGVSTDTQYF	TGTGCCAGCAGCTACGGCGGAGTATCCACAGATACGCAGTATTTT
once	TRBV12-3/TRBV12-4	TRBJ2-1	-	CASSAGYNEQFF	TGTGCCAGCAGTGCGGGGTACAATGAGCAGTTCTTC
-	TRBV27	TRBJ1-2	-	CASSFTGSLDRIGYTF	TGTGCCAGCAGTTTCACAGGGAGTCTGGATCGAATTGGCTACACCTTC
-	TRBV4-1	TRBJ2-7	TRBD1	CASSQVTGSEQYF	TGCGCCAGCAGCCAAGTGACAGGGAGCGAGCAGTACTTC
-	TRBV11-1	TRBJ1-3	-	CASSIGIHGNTIYF	TGTGCCAGCAGCATCGGGATCCATGGGAACACCATATATTTT
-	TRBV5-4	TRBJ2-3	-	CASSWTDTDTQYF	TGTGCCAGCAGCTGGACAGACACAGATACGCAGTATTTT
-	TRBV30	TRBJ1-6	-	CAWTQQENSPLHF	TGTGCCTGGACCCAACAGGAAAATTCACCCCTCCACTTT
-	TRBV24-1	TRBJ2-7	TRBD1	CATSDNPGQGPYEQYF	TGTGCCACCAGTGATAACCCGGGACAGGGGCCCTACGAGCAGTACTTC
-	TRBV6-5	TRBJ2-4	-	CASSQPGGAKNIQYF	TGTGCCAGCAGCCAACCTGGGGGGGCCAAAAACATTCAGTACTTC
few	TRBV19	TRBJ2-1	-	CASSIGLGVRGEQFF	TGTGCCAGTAGTATTGGGCTAGGAGTTAGGGGTGAGCAGTTCTTC
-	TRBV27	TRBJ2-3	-	CASSSPGTDTQYF	TGTGCCAGCAGTTCCCCTGGCACAGATACGCAGTATTTT
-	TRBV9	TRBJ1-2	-	CASSPTGLGGYTF	TGTGCCAGCAGCCCAACGGGGTTGGGCGGCTACACCTTC
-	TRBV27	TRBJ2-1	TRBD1	CASSPRQGARVNEQFF	TGTGCCAGCAGTCCTCGACAGGGGGCGAGGGTAAATGAGCAGTTCTTC
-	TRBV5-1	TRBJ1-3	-	CASSLGEGGSGNTIYF	TGCGCCAGCAGCTTGGGTGAAGGGGGTTCTGGAAACACCATATATTTT
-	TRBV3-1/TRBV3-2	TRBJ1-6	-	CASSQGLHSPLHF	TGTGCCAGCAGCCAGGGACTCCATTCACCCCTCCACTTT
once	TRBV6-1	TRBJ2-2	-	CASSEGGTNTGELFF	TGTGCCAGCAGTGAAGGGGGCACGAACACCGGGGAGCTGTTTTTT
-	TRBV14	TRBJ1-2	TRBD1	CASSQDLAGGDYGYTF	TGTGCCAGCAGCCAAGATCTGGCAGGGGGAGACTATGGCTACACCTTC
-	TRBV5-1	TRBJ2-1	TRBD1	CASRTQGAGNEQFF	TGCGCCAGCAGGACACAGGGGGCCGGCAATGAGCAGTTCTTC
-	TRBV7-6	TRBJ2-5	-	CASSLSPGLRETQYF	TGTGCCAGCAGCTTATCTCCGGGGTTGAGGGAGACCCAGTACTTC
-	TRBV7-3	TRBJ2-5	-	CASSSTDSSRETQYF	TGTGCCAGCAGCTCGACCGACAGCAGCCGCGAGACCCAGTACTTC
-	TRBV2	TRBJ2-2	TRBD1	CASSVKQGANKGELFF	TGTGCCAGCAGTGTAAAACAGGGGGCTAATAAGGGGGAGCTGTTTTTT
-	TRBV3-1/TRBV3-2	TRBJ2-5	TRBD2	CASSHLGLAETQYF	TGTGCCAGCAGCCATCTCGGACTAGCGGAGACCCAGTACTTC
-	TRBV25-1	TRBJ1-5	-	CASSDLKGEPQHF	TGTGCCAGCAGTGACCTAAAAGGGGAGCCCCAGCATTTT
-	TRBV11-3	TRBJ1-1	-	CASSPPGMNTEAFF	TGTGCCAGCAGCCCCCCAGGGATGAACACTGAAGCTTTCTTT
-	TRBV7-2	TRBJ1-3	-	CASSSQGSGNTIYF	TGTGCCAGCAGCTCACAGGGATCTGGAAACACCATATATTTT
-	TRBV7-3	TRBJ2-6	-	CASSLGTGGRGANVLTF	TGTGCCAGCAGCCTAGGGACCGGGGGAAGAGGGGCCAACGTCCTGACTTTC
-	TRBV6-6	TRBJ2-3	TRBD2	CASSSAWPRGVQYF	TGTGCCAGCAGTTCCGCCTGGCCCCGGGGGGTACAGTATTTT
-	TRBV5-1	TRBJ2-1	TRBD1	CASSIRDRSYNEQFF	TGCGCCAGCAGCATCCGGGACAGGTCCTACAATGAGCAGTTCTTC
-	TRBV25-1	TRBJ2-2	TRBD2	CASSPGGAGGELFF	TGTGCCAGCAGCCCGGGGGGGGCAGGCGGGGAGCTGTTTTTT
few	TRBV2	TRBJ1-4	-	CASSEIRSTNEKLFF	TGTGCCAGCAGTGAGATCCGGTCAACTAATGAAAAACTGTTTTTT
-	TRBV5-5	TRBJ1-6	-	CASSLEVSSYNSPLHF	TGTGCCAGCAGCTTGGAAGTGAGCTCCTATAATTCACCCCTCCACTTT
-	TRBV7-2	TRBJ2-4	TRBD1	CASSFGQGDIQYF	TGTGCCAGCAGCTTTGGACAGGGGGACATTCAGTACTTC
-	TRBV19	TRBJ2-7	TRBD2	CASSIGGSSYEQYF	TGTGCCAGTAGTATTGGCGGGAGCTCCTACGAGCAGTACTTC
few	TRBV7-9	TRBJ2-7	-	CASRPPGWQGSYEQYF	TGTGCCAGCAGACCCCCGGGCTGGCAGGGGTCCTACGAGCAGTACTTC
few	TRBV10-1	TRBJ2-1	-	CASATSRVSEQFF	TGCGCCAGCGCGACCTCCAGGGTTTCTGAGCAGTTCTTC
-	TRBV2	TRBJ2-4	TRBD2	CASRPSGDTTRTLAKNIQYF	TGTGCCAGCAGGCCTAGCGGGGATACTACTCGAACCCTAGCCAAAAACATTCAGTACTTC
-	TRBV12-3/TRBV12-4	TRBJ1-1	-	CASSFRFSEAFF	TGTGCCAGCAGTTTTCGGTTTTCTGAAGCTTTCTTT
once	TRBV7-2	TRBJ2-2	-	CASSLSAGDGELFF	TGTGCCAGCAGCTTATCGGCAGGGGACGGGGAGCTGTTTTTT
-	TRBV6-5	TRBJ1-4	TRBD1	CASYLGTAGNEKLFF	TGTGCCAGCTACTTGGGGACAGCGGGTAATGAAAAACTGTTTTTT
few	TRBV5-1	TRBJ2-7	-	CASSFDSIYEQYF	TGCGCCAGCAGCTTCGACAGTATCTACGAGCAGTACTTC
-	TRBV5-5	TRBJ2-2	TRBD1	CASSKGARDTGELFF	TGTGCCAGCAGCAAGGGGGCTCGGGACACCGGGGAGCTGTTTTTT
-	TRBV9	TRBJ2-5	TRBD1	CASSPGTGKETQYF	TGTGCCAGCAGCCCCGGGACAGGGAAAGAGACCCAGTACTTC
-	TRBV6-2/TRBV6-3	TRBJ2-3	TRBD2	CASSLLATGWGRDTQYF	TGTGCCAGCAGTTTACTAGCGACGGGATGGGGCCGTGATACGCAGTATTTT
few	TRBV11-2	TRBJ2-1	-	CASSLARSYNEQFF	TGTGCCAGCAGCTTAGCCCGTTCCTACAATGAGCAGTTCTTC
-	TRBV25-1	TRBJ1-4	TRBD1	CASSAGTGQITGEKLFF	TGTGCCAGCAGTGCCGGGACAGGTCAAATCACGGGAGAAAAACTGTTTTTT
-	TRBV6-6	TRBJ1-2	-	CASSERGRANYGYTF	TGTGCCAGCAGTGAGCGAGGGCGAGCTAACTATGGCTACACCTTC
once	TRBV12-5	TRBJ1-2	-	CASGFWGEGYTF	TGTGCTAGTGGTTTTTGGGGGGAGGGCTACACCTTC